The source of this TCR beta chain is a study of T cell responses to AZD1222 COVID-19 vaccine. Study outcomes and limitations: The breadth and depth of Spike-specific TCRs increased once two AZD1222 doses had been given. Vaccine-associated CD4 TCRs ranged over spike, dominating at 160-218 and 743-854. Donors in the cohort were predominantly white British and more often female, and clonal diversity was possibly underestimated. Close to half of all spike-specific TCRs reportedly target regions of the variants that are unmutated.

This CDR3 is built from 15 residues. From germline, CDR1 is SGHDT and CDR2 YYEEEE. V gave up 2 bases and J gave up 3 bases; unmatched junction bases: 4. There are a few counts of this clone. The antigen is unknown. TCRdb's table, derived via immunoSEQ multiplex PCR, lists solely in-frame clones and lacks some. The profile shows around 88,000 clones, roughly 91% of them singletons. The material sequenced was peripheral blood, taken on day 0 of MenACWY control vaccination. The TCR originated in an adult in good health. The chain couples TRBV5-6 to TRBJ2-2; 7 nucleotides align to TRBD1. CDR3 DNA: TGTGCCAGCAGCTTCCGGGACAGAGACACCGGGGAGCTGTTTTTT. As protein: CASSFRDRDTGELFF. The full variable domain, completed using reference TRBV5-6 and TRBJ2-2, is DAGVTQSPTHLIKTRGQQVTLRCSPKSGHDTVSWYQQALGQGPQFIFQYYEEEERQRGNFPDRFSGHQFPNYSSELNVNALLLGDSALYLCASSFRDRDTGELFFGEGSRLTVL.